A single sample gave rise to the 20 T cell receptor beta chains below, sequenced in a study of cytomegalovirus exposure and HLA in healthy donors. Measured with immunoSEQ multiplex PCR; TCRdb has only the in-frame clones, and not every one. The sample holds over 75,000 clones, approximately 90% seen once. The sample was PBMCs. All receptors come from a man between 25 and 39 years old in good health and CMV-seronegative.

The rearrangement links TRBV4-1 to TRBJ1-5; no definite D call. The CDR3 is 17 amino acids. Germline loops: CDR1 MGHRA, CDR2 YSYEKL. V lost 1 base and J lost 0, with 13 bases in between. The DNA for the CDR3 is TGCGCCAGCAGCCAAGTTGATTTGGTAGCTAGCAATCAGCCCCAGCATTTT. Translating it yields CASSQVDLVASNQPQHF.

This rearrangement joins TRBV25-1 to TRBJ1-2, with 10 bases fitting TRBD1. V shed 6 bases and J 4 bases; nucleotides not matched to a gene: 8. CDR3 length equals 15 residues. Germline V gives CDR1 MGHDK, CDR2 SYGVNS. CDR3 DNA sequence: TGTGCCAGCAGCGGCGGGACAGGGGAAGGCTATGGCTACACCTTC. Its protein is CASSGGTGEGYGYTF.

The chain links TRBV6-6 to TRBJ1-5; the D is unclear. Germline V gene lookup returns CDR1 MNHNY and CDR2 SVGAGI (reference sequence). The CDR3 totals 11 residues. The V end lost 5 bases, the J end lost 5 bases, and 4 bases lay between the germline ends. The CDR3 protein is CASSTDQPQHF. The CDR3 DNA reads as TGTGCCAGCAGTACAGATCAGCCCCAGCATTTT.

V gene TRBV7-6 combines with J gene TRBJ2-2; tentatively, D is TRBD2 (5 bases). Germline V gene lookup returns CDR1 SGHVS and CDR2 FNYEAQ. The CDR3 covers 19 residues. V was trimmed by 2 bases and J by 7 bases, leaving 26 bases between them. The CDR3 coding sequence is TGTGCCAGCAGCTTAAAAGCATGGACGGGATTGATCCGAGACGGGGAGCTGTTTTTT. Protein: CASSLKAWTGLIRDGELFF.

The chain is built from TRBV10-1 and TRBJ1-1; D is unresolved. CDR3 length: 14 amino acids. The germline gives CDR1 WNHNN, CDR2 SYGVQD (reference sequence). V was pared by 6 bases and J by 4 bases, with 15 bases between. The CDR3 DNA follows: TGCGCCAGCAGCGGCGGGCGTGAGGTCACTGAAGCTTTCTTT. It yields the protein CASSGGREVTEAFF.

The chain is built from TRBV9 and TRBJ1-5; a possible D gene is TRBD1 (5 bases). Germline CDR1 is SGDLS and CDR2 is YYNGEE. The CDR3 has 15 amino acids. V dropped 0 bases and J dropped 2 bases, with 9 bases sitting between them. CDR3 sequence (DNA): TGTGCCAGCAGCGTAGGGGGCGGGGGCAATCAGCCCCAGCATTTT. Translation gives CASSVGGGGNQPQHF.

The V and J genes are TRBV28 and TRBJ1-2; D might be TRBD1 (6 bases). The CDR3 covers 14 residues. Trimming took 0 bases from V and 8 from J, leaving 13 bases between them. Germline V CDR1 and CDR2: MDHEN, SYDVKM. The CDR3 nucleotides are TGTGCCAGCAGTTTATGGGGGGCGATCAAGGGCTACACCTTC. Protein: CASSLWGAIKGYTF.

The chain recombines TRBV5-4 with TRBJ1-4; 8 nucleotides line up with TRBD1. The V gene end was trimmed by 4 bases and the J gene end by 0 bases; junction bases not matched to a gene: 2. This CDR3 has 15 residues. Germline V gene lookup returns CDR1 SGHNT and CDR2 YYREEE (reference sequence). CDR3 in amino acids: CASSETGATNEKLFF. CDR3 nucleotides: TGTGCCAGCAGCGAGACAGGGGCAACTAATGAAAAACTGTTTTTT.

The rearrangement links TRBV4-1 to TRBJ2-3; possible D gene TRBD2, 5 bases. In germline, CDR1 is MGHRA, CDR2 YSYEKL. V gave up 1 base and J gave up 5 bases, with 22 bases separating them. The CDR3 spans 18 residues. The CDR3 is CASSQGPGLRQLRDTQYF. CDR3 nucleotide sequence: TGCGCCAGCAGCCAAGGACCGGGATTGCGTCAACTAAGAGATACGCAGTATTTT.

The chain has TRBV14 and TRBJ2-6; tentative D call: TRBD1 (6 bases). Trimming took 4 bases from V and 4 from J, leaving 14 bases between them. Germline CDR1 and CDR2: SGHDN and FVKESK. The length of the CDR3 is 16 residues. The CDR3 coding sequence is TGTGCCAGCAGCCCCGGCGCAGGGGACGGGGCCAACGTCCTGACTTTC. Its translation is CASSPGAGDGANVLTF.

This chain uses TRBV6-6 with TRBJ2-1; 7 bases match TRBD1. V lost 5 bases to trimming and J lost 7 bases; unmatched junction nucleotides: 11. The CDR3 covers 15 residues. Germline lookup yields CDR1 MNHNY and CDR2 SVGAGI (reference sequence). CDR3: CASSRNRDSLNEQFF. The CDR3 DNA sequence: TGTGCCAGCAGTCGGAACAGGGACAGCTTGAATGAGCAGTTCTTC.

The sample holds one count of this clone. This sequence joins TRBV28 and TRBJ2-5, with D possibly matching TRBD1 (6 bases). V was pared by 6 bases and J by 2 bases, with 10 bases between. CDR1 and CDR2 from the germline V gene are MDHEN and SYDVKM. The CDR3 extends over 13 amino acids. The CDR3 region has the DNA TGTGCCAGCAGCTTAGGACAGCAAGAGACCCAGTACTTC. Translated, it gives CASSLGQQETQYF.

The chain is built from TRBV28 and TRBJ1-1, with 8 bases lining up with TRBD1. Germline CDR1 is MDHEN and CDR2 is SYDVKM. Trimming cost V 5 bases and J 3 bases; bases outside gene matches: 8. The CDR3 has 15 amino acids. CDR3 sequence (DNA): TGTGCCAGCAGTGAGACAGGGGAGGGTGACACTGAAGCTTTCTTT. Its protein product is CASSETGEGDTEAFF.

V and J are TRBV25-1 and TRBJ2-3; 11 positions agree with TRBD2. The CDR3 has 16 residues. CDR1 is MGHDK and CDR2 is SYGVNS in the germline V gene. V was pared by 7 bases and J by 6 bases, with 12 bases of the junction left unmatched. CDR3 sequence (DNA): TGTGCCAGCATGGATACCTTAGCGGGGGGGCTGGATACGCAGTATTTT. It codes for CASMDTLAGGLDTQYF.

The chain uses TRBV27 and TRBJ2-7; 8 nucleotides align to TRBD1. Germline trimming cut 5 bases from V and 4 bases from J; bases unmatched to any gene: 4. This CDR3 has 13 amino acids. In germline, CDR1 is MNHEY, CDR2 SMNVEV (reference sequence). In nucleotides, the CDR3 is TGTGCCAGCAGTCCCGGGACAGGATACGAGCAGTACTTC. Protein product: CASSPGTGYEQYF.

CDR3 nucleotides: TGCGCCAGCAGCAACGGGTGGGGCTCTCCGCTGGTCGATAACTATGGCTACACCTTC. Its protein product is CASSNGWGSPLVDNYGYTF. The chain has TRBV5-1 and TRBJ1-2, with D possibly matching TRBD1 (5 bases). The V end lost 4 bases, the J end lost 1 base, and 26 bases lay between the germline ends. Germline CDR1 reads SGHRS; CDR2 reads YFSETQ. This CDR3 region has 19 residues.

The genes are TRBV6-1 and TRBJ1-1, with unresolved D. The CDR3 covers 15 residues. V was shortened by 11 bases and J by 4 bases, with 23 bases between the two germline ends. Germline V CDR1 and CDR2: MNHNS, SASEGT. The CDR3 DNA reads TGTGCCGCCTCCGAAGGGTCGGCTGGGAGCACTGAAGCTTTCTTT. This encodes CAASEGSAGSTEAFF.

V usage is TRBV7-9 and J usage is TRBJ2-5; D is ambiguous. The CDR3 is 11 amino acids. Germline values: CDR1 SEHNR, CDR2 FQNEAQ (reference sequence). Trimming removed 8 bases from V and 3 bases from J, with 7 bases in between. This chain's CDR3 is CASGAEETQYF. The CDR3 DNA reads TGTGCCAGCGGTGCGGAAGAGACCCAGTACTTC.

The chain links TRBV2 to TRBJ2-1; TRBD2 agrees at 14 bases. Germline CDR1 reads SNHLY; CDR2 reads FYNNEI. The CDR3 contains 15 residues. Trimming cost V 4 bases and J 15 bases; bases outside gene matches: 11. The CDR3 here is CASSVEGLAGVPPFF. The CDR3 region has the DNA TGTGCCAGCAGTGTAGAGGGACTAGCGGGAGTCCCGCCGTTCTTC. Full variable domain (rest looked up from reference TRBV2 and TRBJ2-1): EPEVTQTPSHQVTQMGQEVILRCVPISNHLYFYWYRQILGQKVEFLVSFYNNEISEKSEIFDDQFSVERPDGSNFTLKIRSTKLEDSAMYFCASSVEGLAGVPPFFGPGTRLTVL.

This rearrangement joins TRBV4-1 to TRBJ2-1; 8 bases align to TRBD2. Trimming took 0 bases from V and 0 from J; bases not matched to a gene: 4. Per germline, CDR1 MGHRA and CDR2 YSYEKL. The length of the CDR3 is 17 residues. CDR3: CASSQEFAGGSYNEQFF. CDR3 sequence (DNA): TGCGCCAGCAGCCAAGAGTTTGCGGGAGGCTCCTACAATGAGCAGTTCTTC.